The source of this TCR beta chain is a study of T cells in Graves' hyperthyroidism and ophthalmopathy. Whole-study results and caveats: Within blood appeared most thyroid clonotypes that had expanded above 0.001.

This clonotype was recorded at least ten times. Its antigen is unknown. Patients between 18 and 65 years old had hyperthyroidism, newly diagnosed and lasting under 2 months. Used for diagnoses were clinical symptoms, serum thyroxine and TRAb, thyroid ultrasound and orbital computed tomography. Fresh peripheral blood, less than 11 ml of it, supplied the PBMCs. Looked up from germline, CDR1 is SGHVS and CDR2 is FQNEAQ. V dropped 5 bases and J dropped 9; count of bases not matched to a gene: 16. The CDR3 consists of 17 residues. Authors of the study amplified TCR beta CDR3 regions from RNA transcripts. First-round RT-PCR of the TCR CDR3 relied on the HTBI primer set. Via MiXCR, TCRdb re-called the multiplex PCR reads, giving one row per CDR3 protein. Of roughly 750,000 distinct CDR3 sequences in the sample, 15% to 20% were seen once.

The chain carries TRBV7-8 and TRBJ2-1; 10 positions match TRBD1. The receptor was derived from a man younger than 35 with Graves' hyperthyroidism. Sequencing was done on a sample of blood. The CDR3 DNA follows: TGTGCCAGCAGCCGAAGGGGGCCCAGACAGGGGGCCGGTGAGCAGTTCTTC. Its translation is CASSRRGPRQGAGEQFF.